This T cell receptor beta chain was sequenced in a study of cytomegalovirus exposure and HLA in healthy donors. Whole-study results and caveats: In a later analysis, parvovirus B19, influenza, CMV and Epstein-Barr virus appeared linked to several top co-occurrence clusters. Earlier analysis found most TCR beta V segments productive about 90% or about 30% of the time. After further analysis at a later stage, some 15,000 TCR beta sequences were associated with HLA alleles at 0.05 false discovery rate.

Concerning this clone: What it recognizes is unknown.

CDR3 length: 16 residues. Trimming removed 1 base from V and 2 bases from J, with 12 bases in between. Germline assignment: CDR1 LNHNV and CDR2 YYDKDF (reference sequence). The PCR employed 60 Vbeta primers together with 13 Jbeta primers. Profiled with immunoSEQ multiplex PCR; TCRdb holds only in-frame clones, not every one. The sample records approximately 180,000 clones, over 70% being singletons. The sequenced sample was PBMCs. This receptor was taken from a woman aged 55-69 years in good health and CMV-seropositive. The rearrangement uses TRBV15 and TRBJ1-5, with D tentatively TRBD1 (5 bases). The CDR3 region has the DNA TGTGCCACCAGCAGAGGGCCGGGGGAGGGCAATCAGCCCCAGCATTTT. Translated: CATSRGPGEGNQPQHF.